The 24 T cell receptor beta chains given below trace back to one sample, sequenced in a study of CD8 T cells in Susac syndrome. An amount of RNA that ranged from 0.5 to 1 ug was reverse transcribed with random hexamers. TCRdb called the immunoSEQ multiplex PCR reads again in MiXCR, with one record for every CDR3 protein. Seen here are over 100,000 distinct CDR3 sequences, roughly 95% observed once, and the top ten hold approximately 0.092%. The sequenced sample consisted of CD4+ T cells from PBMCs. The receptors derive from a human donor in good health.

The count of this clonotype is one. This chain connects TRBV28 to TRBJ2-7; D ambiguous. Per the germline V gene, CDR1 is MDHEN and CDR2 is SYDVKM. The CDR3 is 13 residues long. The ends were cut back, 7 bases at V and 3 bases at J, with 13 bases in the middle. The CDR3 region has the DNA TGTGCCAGCACACCATCGGGTCTCTACGAGCAGTACTTC. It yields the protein CASTPSGLYEQYF.

CDR3 in DNA: TGTGCCAGCAGCTTAGCGTGGGAGCAGTTCTTC. Translating it yields CASSLAWEQFF. The rearrangement links TRBV7-2 to TRBJ2-1; D uncertain. CDR3 length equals 11 residues. V dropped 0 bases and J dropped 10 bases, with 4 bases sitting between them. Germline V gives CDR1 SGHTA, CDR2 FQGNSA.

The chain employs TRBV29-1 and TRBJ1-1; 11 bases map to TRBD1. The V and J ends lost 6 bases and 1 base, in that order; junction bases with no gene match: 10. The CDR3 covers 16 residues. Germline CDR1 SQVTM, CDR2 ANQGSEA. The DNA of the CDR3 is TGCAGCGTCCGACCAGGACAGGGGGCAAAGAACACTGAAGCTTTCTTT. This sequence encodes CSVRPGQGAKNTEAFF.

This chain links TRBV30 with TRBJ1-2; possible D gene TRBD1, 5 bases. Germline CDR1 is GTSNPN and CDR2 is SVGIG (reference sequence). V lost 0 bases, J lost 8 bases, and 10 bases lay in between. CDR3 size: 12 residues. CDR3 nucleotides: TGTGCCTGGAGTGTGTCAGGGAGGGGCTACACCTTC. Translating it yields CAWSVSGRGYTF.

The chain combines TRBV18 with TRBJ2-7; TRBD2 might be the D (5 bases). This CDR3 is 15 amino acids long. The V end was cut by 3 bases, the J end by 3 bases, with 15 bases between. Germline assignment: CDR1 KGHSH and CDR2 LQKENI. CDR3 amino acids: CASSPSGRADYEQYF. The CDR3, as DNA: TGTGCCAGCTCACCCAGCGGCCGGGCAGACTACGAGCAGTACTTC.

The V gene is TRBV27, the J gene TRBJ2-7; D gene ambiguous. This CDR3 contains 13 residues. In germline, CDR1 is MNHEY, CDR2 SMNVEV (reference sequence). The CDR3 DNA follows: TGTACCTCGACACGGAAATTCGGCTACGAGCAGTACTTC. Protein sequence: CTSTRKFGYEQYF.

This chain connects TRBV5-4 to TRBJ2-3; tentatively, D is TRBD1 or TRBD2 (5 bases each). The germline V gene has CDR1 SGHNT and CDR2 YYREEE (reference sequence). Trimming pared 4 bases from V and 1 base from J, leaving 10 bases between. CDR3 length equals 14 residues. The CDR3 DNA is TGTGCCAGCAGCCCGGGACCCCGCACAGATACGCAGTATTTT. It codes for CASSPGPRTDTQYF.

CDR3 nucleotide sequence: TGCGCCAGCAGCCTAAACCCCACAGGTTTTCGATACAATGAGCAGTTCTTC. It yields the protein CASSLNPTGFRYNEQFF. The rearrangement joins TRBV4-1 to TRBJ2-1; D might be TRBD1 (5 bases). The germline gives CDR1 MGHRA, CDR2 YSYEKL. V was cut by 4 bases and J by 4 bases, with 20 bases left in between. The CDR3 covers 17 residues.

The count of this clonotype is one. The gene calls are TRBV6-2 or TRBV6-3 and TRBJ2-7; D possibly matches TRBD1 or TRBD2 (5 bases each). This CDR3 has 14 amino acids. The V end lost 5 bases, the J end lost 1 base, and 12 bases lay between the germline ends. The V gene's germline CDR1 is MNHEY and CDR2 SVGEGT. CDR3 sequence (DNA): TGTGCCAGCAGTACACGGGACGGATCCTACGAGCAGTACTTC. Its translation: CASSTRDGSYEQYF.

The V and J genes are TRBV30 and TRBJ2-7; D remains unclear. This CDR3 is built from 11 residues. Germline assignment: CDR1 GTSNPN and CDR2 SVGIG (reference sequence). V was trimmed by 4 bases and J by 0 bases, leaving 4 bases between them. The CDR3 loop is CAWTSSYEQYF. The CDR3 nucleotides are TGTGCCTGGACAAGCTCCTACGAGCAGTACTTC. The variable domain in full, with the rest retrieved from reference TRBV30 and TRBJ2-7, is SQTIHQWPATLVQPVGSPLSLECTVEGTSNPNLYWYRQAAGRGLQLLFYSVGIGQISSEVPQNLSASRPQDRQFILSSKKLLLSDSGFYLCAWTSSYEQYFGPGTRLTVT.

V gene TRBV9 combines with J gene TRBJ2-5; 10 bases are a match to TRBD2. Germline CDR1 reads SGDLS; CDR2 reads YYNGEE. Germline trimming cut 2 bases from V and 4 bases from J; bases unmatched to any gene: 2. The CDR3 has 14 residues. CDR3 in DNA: TGTGCCAGCAGCGTCCGGACTAGCGGAGAGACCCAGTACTTC. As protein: CASSVRTSGETQYF. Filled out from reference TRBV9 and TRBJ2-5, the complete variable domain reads DSGVTQTPKHLITATGQRVTLRCSPRSGDLSVYWYQQSLDQGLQFLIQYYNGEERAKGNILERFSAQQFPDLHSELNLSSLELGDSALYFCASSVRTSGETQYFGPGTRLLVL.

CDR3 in DNA: TGTGCCAGCAGTCGACCCCCCAGCTATGGCTACACCTTC. It encodes CASSRPPSYGYTF. V is TRBV28 and J is TRBJ1-2; no definite D call. From germline, CDR1 is MDHEN and CDR2 SYDVKM. CDR3 length: 13 residues. Trimming pared 5 bases from V and 4 bases from J, leaving 11 bases between.

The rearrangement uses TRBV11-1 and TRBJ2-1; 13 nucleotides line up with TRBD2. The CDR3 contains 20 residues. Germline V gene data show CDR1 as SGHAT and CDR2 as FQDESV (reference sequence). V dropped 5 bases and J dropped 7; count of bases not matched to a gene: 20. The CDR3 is CASSPRTSGSMGLGRNEQFF. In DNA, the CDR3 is TGTGCCAGCAGCCCTCGGACTAGCGGGAGTATGGGGTTAGGGCGAAATGAGCAGTTCTTC.

The CDR3 region has the DNA TGTGCCAGCAGCTTAGCCCGACAGGGGCCCTACGAGCAGTACTTC. This gives the protein CASSLARQGPYEQYF. The chain combines TRBV7-2 with TRBJ2-7; 8 positions agree with TRBD1. Germline loops: CDR1 SGHTA, CDR2 FQGNSA. V was pared by 0 bases and J by 2 bases, with 3 bases of the junction left unmatched. The CDR3 is 15 residues long.

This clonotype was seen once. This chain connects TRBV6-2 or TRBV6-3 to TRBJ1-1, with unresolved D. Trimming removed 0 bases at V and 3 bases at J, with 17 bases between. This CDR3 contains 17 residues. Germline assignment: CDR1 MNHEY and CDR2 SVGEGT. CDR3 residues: CASSYSGSAKRYTEAFF. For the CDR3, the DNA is TGTGCCAGCAGTTACTCCGGCAGTGCTAAAAGGTACACTGAAGCTTTCTTT.

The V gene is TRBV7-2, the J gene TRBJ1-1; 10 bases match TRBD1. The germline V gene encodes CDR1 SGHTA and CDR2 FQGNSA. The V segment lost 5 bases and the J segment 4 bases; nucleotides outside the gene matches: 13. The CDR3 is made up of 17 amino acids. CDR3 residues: CASSHRVGQGRTTEAFF. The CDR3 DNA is TGTGCCAGCAGCCACCGGGTGGGACAGGGGCGGACCACTGAAGCTTTCTTT.

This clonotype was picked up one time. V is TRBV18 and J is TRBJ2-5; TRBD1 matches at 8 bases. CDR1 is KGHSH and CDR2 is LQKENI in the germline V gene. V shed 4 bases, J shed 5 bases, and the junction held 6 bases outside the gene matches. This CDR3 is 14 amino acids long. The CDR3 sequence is CASSLDRAQETQYF. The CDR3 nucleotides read TGTGCCAGCTCACTGGACAGGGCCCAGGAGACCCAGTACTTC.

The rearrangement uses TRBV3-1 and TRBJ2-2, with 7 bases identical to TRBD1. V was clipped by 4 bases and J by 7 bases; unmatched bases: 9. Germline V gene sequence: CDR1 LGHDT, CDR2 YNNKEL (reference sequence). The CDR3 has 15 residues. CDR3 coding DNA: TGTGCCAGCAGCCCTCAATACCACAGGGGCGGGGAGCTGTTTTTT. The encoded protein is CASSPQYHRGGELFF.

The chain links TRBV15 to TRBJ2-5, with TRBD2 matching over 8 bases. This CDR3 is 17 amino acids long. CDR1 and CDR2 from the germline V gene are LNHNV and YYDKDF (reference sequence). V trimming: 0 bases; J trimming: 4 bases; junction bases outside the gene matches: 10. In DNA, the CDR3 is TGTGCCACCAGCAGAGATCCTGGGACTAGGGTCAGAGAGACCCAGTACTTC. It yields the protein CATSRDPGTRVRETQYF.

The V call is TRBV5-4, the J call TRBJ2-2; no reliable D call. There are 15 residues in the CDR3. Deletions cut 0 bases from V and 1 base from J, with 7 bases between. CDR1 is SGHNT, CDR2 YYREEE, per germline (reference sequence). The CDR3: CASSLAGLNTGELFF. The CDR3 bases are TGTGCCAGCAGCTTGGCGGGCCTGAACACCGGGGAGCTGTTTTTT.

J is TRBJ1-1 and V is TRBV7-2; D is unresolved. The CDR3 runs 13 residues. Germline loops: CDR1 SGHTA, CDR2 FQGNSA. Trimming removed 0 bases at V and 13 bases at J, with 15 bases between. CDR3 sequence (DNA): TGTGCCAGCAGCTTAGCCCAGGCATCGACGGTTTTCTTT. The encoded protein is CASSLAQASTVFF. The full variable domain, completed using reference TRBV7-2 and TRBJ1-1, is GAGVSQSPSNKVTEKGKDVELRCDPISGHTALYWYRQSLGQGLEFLIYFQGNSAPDKSGLPSDRFSAERTGGSVSTLTIQRTQQEDSAVYLCASSLAQASTVFFGQGTRLTVV.

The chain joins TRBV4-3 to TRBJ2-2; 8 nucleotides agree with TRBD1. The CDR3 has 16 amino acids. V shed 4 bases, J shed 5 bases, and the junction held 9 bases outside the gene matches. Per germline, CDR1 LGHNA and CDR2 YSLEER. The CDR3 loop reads CASSRGRGQVTGELFF. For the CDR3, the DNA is TGCGCCAGCAGCCGGGGCCGGGGACAGGTTACCGGGGAGCTGTTTTTT.

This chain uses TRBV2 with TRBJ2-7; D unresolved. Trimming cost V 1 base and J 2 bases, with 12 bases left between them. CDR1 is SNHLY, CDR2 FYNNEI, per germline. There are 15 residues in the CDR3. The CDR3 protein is CASSEVWSRAYEQYF. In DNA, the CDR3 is TGTGCCAGCAGTGAAGTTTGGTCCCGAGCCTACGAGCAGTACTTC.

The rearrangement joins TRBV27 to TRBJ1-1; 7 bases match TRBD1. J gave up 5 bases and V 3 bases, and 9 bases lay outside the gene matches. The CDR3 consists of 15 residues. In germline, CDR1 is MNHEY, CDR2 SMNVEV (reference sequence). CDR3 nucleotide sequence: TGTGCCAGCAGTTTCCGGACAGGAAGGGAAACTGAAGCTTTCTTT. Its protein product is CASSFRTGRETEAFF.